The TCR beta chain under discussion was sequenced for a study of OX40 agonist ivuxolimab in advanced cancers. At the level of the study: The study gave patients intravenous ivuxolimab at 0.01 to 10 mg/kg every 2 weeks. Partial responses occurred in three patients (one hepatocellular carcinoma, two cutaneous melanoma). General study points: What antigens the expanded peripheral T cells recognized was never established. Low normalized T-cell clonal expansion was additionally recorded for some nonresponders.

This clone was found once. What it binds is unknown. This CDR3 contains 16 residues. In germline, CDR1 is ENHRY, CDR2 SYGVKD. Between the trimmed V and J ends, which lost 3 bases and 1 base, there was a span of 12 bases. Only in-frame clones appear in the TCRdb table, and some are missing; sequencing was by immunoSEQ multiplex PCR. The sample lists some 74,000 clones; 85% were seen once. This sequence originates from an adult with an advanced solid tumor such as melanoma, head and neck, liver or kidney cancer. The J gene is TRBJ2-2, the V gene TRBV10-3; D is possibly TRBD2 (6 bases). The specimen comprised CD4+ or CD8+ T cells sorted from blood, sampled in a trial of the OX40 agonist ivuxolimab. The CDR3 nucleotides read TGTGCCATCAGTGATTCTAGGCGGGAGAACACCGGGGAGCTGTTTTTT. Amino acids: CAISDSRRENTGELFF.